The T cell receptor (beta chain) under discussion was sequenced for a study of PD-1 blockade in mismatch repair-deficient tumors. This clone came up once. Clones were read by immunoSEQ multiplex PCR, and TCRdb kept only the in-frame ones, dropping some. The profile covers some 100,000 clones, with over 65% appearing a single time and around 5.8% taken by the ten largest. This sequence was found in an adult with mismatch repair-deficient cancer. Sample: peripheral blood, taken approximately 8 months after starting pembrolizumab.

Here the CDR3 DNA reads TGTGCCAGCAGCATTGGGGGGCGGACTGAAGCTTTCTTT. Protein: CASSIGGRTEAFF. This chain joins TRBV14 and TRBJ1-1, with a possible D match to TRBD1 (6 bases). The CDR3 extends over 13 amino acids. CDR1 and CDR2 from the germline V gene are SGHDN and FVKESK. Trimming left V 5 bases short and J 5 bases short, with 12 bases between.